Listed below are T cell receptor beta chains from one sample, sequenced in a study of shared clonotypes between healthy human individuals. Profiled with immunoSEQ multiplex PCR; TCRdb holds only in-frame clones, not every one. This sample has about a million clones; about 75% occur once, and the top ten carry around 1.4%. What was sequenced was memory CD4+ T cells sorted from blood. The receptor set was obtained from a man between 18 and 35 years old in good health. CDR3s include the opening cysteine and the closing phenylalanine or tryptophan. The D gene is left open where the match is weak. The size field is filled for only some rows; it gives once, few, many or a size class.

J	size	V	D	DNA	CDR3
TRBJ2-2	-	TRBV7-6	-	TGTGCCAGCAGCTTAGGATCCCCGACGGGGACCGGGGAGCTGTTTTTT	CASSLGSPTGTGELFF
TRBJ2-7	-	TRBV5-4	TRBD1	TGTGCCAGCAGCTTTTCGGCCGGGACAGTGTCCTACGAGCAGTACTTC	CASSFSAGTVSYEQYF
TRBJ1-1	-	TRBV5-6	-	TGTGCCAGCAGCTTGGCCGGACTCGGGGACACTGAAGCTTTCTTT	CASSLAGLGDTEAFF
TRBJ1-5	few	TRBV7-2	-	TGTGCCATCAGCAGGAATCTCGATCAGCCCCAGCATTTT	CAISRNLDQPQHF
TRBJ2-2	-	TRBV7-6	TRBD2	TGTGCCAGCAGCCCCCTAGCGGGAGGGAACACCGGGGAGCTGTTTTTT	CASSPLAGGNTGELFF
TRBJ2-3	-	TRBV25-1	-	TGTGCCAGCAGTTCCATGGGGGATACGCAGTATTTT	CASSSMGDTQYF
TRBJ2-1	few	TRBV10-2	TRBD2	TGCGCCAGCAGTCCTGGACTAGCGGGAAGACCAGAGCAGTTCTTC	CASSPGLAGRPEQFF
TRBJ2-3	-	TRBV27	TRBD2	TGTGCCAGCTCCCGGGGGGAGAGCACAGATACGCAGTATTTT	CASSRGESTDTQYF
TRBJ2-1	-	TRBV19	TRBD2	TGTGCCAGTAGTGCGACAACTAGCGGGCGTTACAATGAGCAGTTCTTC	CASSATTSGRYNEQFF
TRBJ2-3	few	TRBV9	TRBD1	TGTGCCAGCAGCGTAGCGGACAGCAGACAGGGAGATACGCAGTATTTT	CASSVADSRQGDTQYF
TRBJ1-4	-	TRBV18	-	TGTGCCAGCTCATCCCTGCGGGGGTCAACTAATGAAAAACTGTTTTTT	CASSSLRGSTNEKLFF
TRBJ2-7	-	TRBV28	TRBD1	TGTGCCACCCTGGACAGGGGGCTAGGGGAGCAGTACTTC	CATLDRGLGEQYF
TRBJ2-7	many	TRBV2	TRBD2	TGTGCCAGCAGCCAGCGGGAGGGTTACGAGCAGTACTTC	CASSQREGYEQYF
TRBJ1-2	-	TRBV15	-	TGTGCCACCAGCAGACCTGGGACAACCCCTGGGGGCTACACCTTC	CATSRPGTTPGGYTF
TRBJ2-3	-	TRBV15	TRBD2	TGTGCCACCAGCAGACGAGGGACTAGCGGCACAGATACGCAGTATTTT	CATSRRGTSGTDTQYF
TRBJ1-1	-	TRBV5-1	-	TGCGCCAGCAGCTTGTCCTTTATCTTGGGCACTGAAGCTTTCTTT	CASSLSFILGTEAFF
TRBJ1-3	once	TRBV7-7	TRBD1	TGTGCTAGTAAAAACAGGGGAATCGGAAACACCATATATTTT	CASKNRGIGNTIYF
TRBJ1-3	-	TRBV5-1	-	TGCGCCAGCAGCTTACAGGGAGGAAACACCATATATTTT	CASSLQGGNTIYF
TRBJ2-3	few	TRBV27	-	TGTGCCAGCACCTCGAGGAGCACAGATACGCAGTATTTT	CASTSRSTDTQYF
TRBJ2-5	-	TRBV11-2	-	TGTGCCAGCAGCTTGGGACGAACCGGGACCCAGTACTTC	CASSLGRTGTQYF
TRBJ1-5	-	TRBV30	-	TGTGCCTGGAGTACGGGTGGCAATCCATCCAGTTATCAGCCCCAGCATTTT	CAWSTGGNPSSYQPQHF
TRBJ1-1	-	TRBV18	-	TGTGCCAGCTCACTCCCGCCAGGGGACACTGAAGCTTTCTTT	CASSLPPGDTEAFF